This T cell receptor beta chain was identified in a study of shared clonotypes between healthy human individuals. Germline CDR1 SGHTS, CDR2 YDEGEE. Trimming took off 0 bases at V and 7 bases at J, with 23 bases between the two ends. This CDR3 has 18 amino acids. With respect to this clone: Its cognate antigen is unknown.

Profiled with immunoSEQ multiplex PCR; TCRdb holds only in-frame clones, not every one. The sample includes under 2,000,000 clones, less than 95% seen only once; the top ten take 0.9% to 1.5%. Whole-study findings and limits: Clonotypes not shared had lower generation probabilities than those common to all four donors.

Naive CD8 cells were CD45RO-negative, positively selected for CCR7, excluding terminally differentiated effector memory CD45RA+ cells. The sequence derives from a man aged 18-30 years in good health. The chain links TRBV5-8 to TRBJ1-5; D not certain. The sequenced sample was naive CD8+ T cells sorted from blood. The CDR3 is CASSLGKAGSLVNQPQHF. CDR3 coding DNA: TGTGCCAGCAGCTTGGGGAAGGCAGGTTCCTTGGTCAACCAGCCCCAGCATTTT.